A selection of T cell receptor beta chains follows, all from one sample in a study of T cells in tuberculosis. Repertoires were generated with immunoSEQ multiplex PCR, while TCRdb's copy carries only in-frame clones and drops some. The table includes under 40,000 clones, 94% detected once. Sequenced: PBMCs. The receptors were sampled from a donor aged 10-29 years with latent tuberculosis or without tuberculosis infection. The CDR3 runs from the conserved cysteine through the conserved F or W. The order of the fields is CDR3 length, clone size, D gene, V gene, J gene, CDR3 DNA, CDR3 protein. D genes are given only for firm matches. Clone size is given for some rows only: seen once, a few or many times, or a class if the clone is expanded.

15,-,-,TRBV2,TRBJ2-1,TGTGCCAGCAGTTTTGGACTAGGGGGGTTCTATGAGCAGTTCTTC,CASSFGLGGFYEQFF
15,-,TRBD1,TRBV5-1,TRBJ1-4,TGCGCCAGCAGCTTGGTCGGGACAGGGAATGAAAAACTGTTTTTT,CASSLVGTGNEKLFF
16,-,-,TRBV5-4,TRBJ2-7,TGTGCCAGCAGCTTGGGAGGGGCCGGAGGGCACTACGAGCAGTACTTC,CASSLGGAGGHYEQYF
14,-,TRBD2,TRBV2,TRBJ2-7,TGTGCCAGCAGGGCCGGGACTAGCGCCCACGAGCAGTACTTC,CASRAGTSAHEQYF
15,few,-,TRBV7-2,TRBJ2-5,TGTGCCAGCAGCTTAGTGAGCGGGCACCAAGAGACCCAGTACTTC,CASSLVSGHQETQYF
16,medium-sized,-,TRBV5-5,TRBJ2-5,TGTGCCAGCACCACGGCGGGGAGACTCTTCCAAGAGACCCAGTACTTC,CASTTAGRLFQETQYF
17,-,TRBD1,TRBV28,TRBJ2-3,TGTGCCAGCAGTTTATGGGGACAGGGGACCCACACAGATACGCAGTATTTT,CASSLWGQGTHTDTQYF
14,-,-,TRBV7-9,TRBJ1-2,TGTGCCAGCAGCCGATTCGAGACAGGATCGGGCTACACCTTC,CASSRFETGSGYTF
18,few,-,TRBV25-1,TRBJ2-3,TGTGCCAGCAGTGAGCACACCTACAGGGATGGGGGCACAGATACGCAGTATTTT,CASSEHTYRDGGTDTQYF
14,-,-,TRBV27,TRBJ2-3,TGTGCCAGCAGTCCCCGGGACTCCTCAGATACGCAGTATTTT,CASSPRDSSDTQYF
12,-,TRBD2,TRBV7-6,TRBJ2-1,TGTGCCAGCAGCGCCGGCGGGGGTGAGCAGTTCTTC,CASSAGGGEQFF
14,-,TRBD1,TRBV2,TRBJ2-7,TGTGCCAGCAATCAGGGGGTTATAAGCTACGAGCAGTACTTC,CASNQGVISYEQYF
19,once,TRBD2,TRBV7-2,TRBJ2-7,TGTGCCAGCAGCCCAACTCGATTCACCTGGACTAGCGGTTCCTACGAGCAGTACTTC,CASSPTRFTWTSGSYEQYF
17,-,TRBD2,TRBV27,TRBJ2-3,TGTGCCAGCAGTTCCCTGACTAGCGGGGCCGGCACAGATACGCAGTATTTT,CASSSLTSGAGTDTQYF
15,-,-,TRBV5-1,TRBJ1-3,TGCGCCAGCAGCCTGACTCTGAGCTCTGGAAACACCATATATTTT,CASSLTLSSGNTIYF
11,-,TRBD1,TRBV20-1,TRBJ2-7,TGCAGTGCTCCGGGACAGTACGAGCAGTACTTC,CSAPGQYEQYF
14,once,TRBD2,TRBV2,TRBJ2-1,TGTGCCAGCAGTGACACTAGCGGGTTTGATGAGCAGTTCTTC,CASSDTSGFDEQFF
20,-,TRBD2,TRBV19,TRBJ2-1,TGTGCCAGTAGTATCTCTCAAGTCCTCAGGACTAGCGGCCCGCACAATGAGCAGTTCTTC,CASSISQVLRTSGPHNEQFF
17,-,-,TRBV7-6,TRBJ2-3,TGTGCCAGCAGCTCCACCTATCCCGGAGGCGGCACAGATACGCAGTATTTT,CASSSTYPGGGTDTQYF
18,-,TRBD2,TRBV4-3,TRBJ2-2,TGCGCCAGCAGCCACTCCCCCCTAGCGGGAGAATTCTTAGGGGAGCTGTTTTTT,CASSHSPLAGEFLGELFF
16,-,TRBD2,TRBV7-9,TRBJ2-3,TGTGCCAGCAGCACCCGTCTAGCGGGAGGTACAGATACGCAGTATTTT,CASSTRLAGGTDTQYF
13,-,TRBD1,TRBV11-3,TRBJ2-7,TGTGCCAGCAGCTTACGACAGGGCCACGAGCAGTACTTC,CASSLRQGHEQYF
17,once,-,TRBV7-8,TRBJ1-4,TGTGCCAGCAGCTCCGAGGGTCGGCGGGTCTCGGTCCCCCGGGCTTTTTTT,CASSSEGRRVSVPRAFF
14,-,TRBD2,TRBV2,TRBJ2-3,TGTGCCAGCAAGACCGGGACTAGCGGCGTAGCGCCGATTTTT,CASKTGTSGVAPIF
15,-,TRBD2,TRBV19,TRBJ2-3,TGTGCCAGTAGTGCTAGCGGGAGGACGGGAGATACGCAGTATTTT,CASSASGRTGDTQYF
13,-,-,TRBV2,TRBJ2-5,TGTGCCAGCAGTCTTCAGGGCCAAGAGACCCAGTACTTC,CASSLQGQETQYF
16,-,-,TRBV6-5,TRBJ2-7,TGTGCCAGCAGTTACTTATCCAGCGGGCTCTCCTACGAGCAGTACTTC,CASSYLSSGLSYEQYF
17,-,TRBD1,TRBV27,TRBJ1-2,TGTGCCAGCAGTCCGAGGGACAGGGGGCTCCGGGTTGAAGGCTACACCTTC,CASSPRDRGLRVEGYTF
14,-,-,TRBV28,TRBJ2-3,TGTGCCAGCAGCCGTAGCACCAGCACAGATACGCAGTATTTT,CASSRSTSTDTQYF
15,-,-,TRBV16,TRBJ1-4,TGTGCCAGCACCCCATCCGGGGGGGCATATGAAAAACTGTTTTTT,CASTPSGGAYEKLFF
13,-,-,TRBV6-6,TRBJ1-1,TGTGCCAGCAGTTACTCGAGGGGGAACGTGGCTTTCTTT,CASSYSRGNVAFF
16,-,-,TRBV9,TRBJ1-2,TGTGCCAGCAGCGGTCATAGCCGGGTGGGAGAAGATGGCTACACCTTC,CASSGHSRVGEDGYTF
13,-,-,TRBV7-9,TRBJ1-1,TGTGCCAGCAGCTCCAGGGGGAACACTGAAGCTTTCTTT,CASSSRGNTEAFF
18,-,-,TRBV27,TRBJ2-7,TGTGCCAGCAGTTTTTCGGCATTCAGGGGACGTTTCCCCTACGAGCAGTACTTC,CASSFSAFRGRFPYEQYF
17,-,-,TRBV5-4,TRBJ2-6,TGTGCCAGCAGCTTCTGGGGCCTTACGTCTGGGGCCAACGTCCTGACTTTC,CASSFWGLTSGANVLTF
15,-,TRBD2,TRBV5-1,TRBJ2-5,TGCGCCAGCAGCTTGGCCGGGGGGGCTTTTGAGACCCAGTACTTC,CASSLAGGAFETQYF
12,-,-,TRBV5-1,TRBJ2-1,TGCGCCAGCAGCTTGCCCAACAATGAGCAGTTCTTC,CASSLPNNEQFF
15,-,TRBD2,TRBV7-2,TRBJ2-5,TGTGCCAGCACGGGCGGTGCGGGAGGGCCTGAGACCCAGTACTTC,CASTGGAGGPETQYF
16,-,-,TRBV10-1,TRBJ2-3,TGCGCCAGCAGTCCCACCCTCGGCGGGGACACAGATACGCAGTATTTT,CASSPTLGGDTDTQYF
14,-,TRBD2,TRBV5-4,TRBJ2-1,TGTGCCAGCCGTAGCGGGAGCTCCTACAATGAGCAGTTCTTC,CASRSGSSYNEQFF
13,-,-,TRBV14,TRBJ1-2,TGTGCCAGCAGCCAAGGCAGAAACTATGGCTACACCTTC,CASSQGRNYGYTF
15,-,-,TRBV11-2,TRBJ1-1,TGTGCCAGCAGCTTATACAGCAGGGTGAACACTGAAGCTTTCTTT,CASSLYSRVNTEAFF
15,-,TRBD2,TRBV5-1,TRBJ2-7,TGCGCCAGCAGAGAGGGACTAGCGGGTCTCTACGAGCAGTACTTC,CASREGLAGLYEQYF
13,-,-,TRBV11-2,TRBJ1-1,TGTGCCAGCAGCTTATATATGAACACTGAAGCTTTCTTT,CASSLYMNTEAFF
14,-,-,TRBV11-2,TRBJ1-5,TGTGCCAGCAGCTTAGTGTTGGGCCGCCACCCCCAGCATTTT,CASSLVLGRHPQHF
13,-,TRBD1,TRBV6-5,TRBJ1-3,TGTGCCAGCAGTGACAGGGAAGGAAACACCATATATTTT,CASSDREGNTIYF
19,-,TRBD2,TRBV7-2,TRBJ2-3,TGTGCCAGCAGCTCGCTAAAGGGGCTCCTAGCGGGAGGCGCAGATACGCAGTATTTT,CASSSLKGLLAGGADTQYF
14,-,TRBD1,TRBV6-5,TRBJ1-4,TGTGCCAGCAGTTACAGGGGGCGTAATGAAAAACTGTTTTTT,CASSYRGRNEKLFF
16,-,-,TRBV13,TRBJ1-3,TGTGCCAGCAGCTTGCCACAGGCCTACTCTGGAAACACCATATATTTT,CASSLPQAYSGNTIYF
15,-,-,TRBV5-1,TRBJ2-1,TGCGCCAGCAGCTCGGACGGAGGTCACTACAATGAGCAGTTCTTC,CASSSDGGHYNEQFF
12,-,-,TRBV6-1,TRBJ2-7,TGTGCCAGCAGTGACAGGATCTACGAGCAGTACTTC,CASSDRIYEQYF
17,-,TRBD1,TRBV4-1,TRBJ1-2,TGCGCCAGCAGCCAAGTATTGACAGGGATTCTTAACTATGGCTACACCTTC,CASSQVLTGILNYGYTF
13,-,-,TRBV7-2,TRBJ1-2,TGTGCCAGCAACGAGGAGGGGCGAGGGGGCTACACCTTC,CASNEEGRGGYTF
20,once,TRBD2,TRBV19,TRBJ2-5,TGTGCCAGTAGTATCCGAGGAGCGACTAGCGGGCCGGATGGCCAAGAGACCCAGTACTTC,CASSIRGATSGPDGQETQYF
16,-,-,TRBV4-2,TRBJ2-5,TGTGCCAGCAGCCAAGATTTGAGCGCCATGGAGGAGACCCAGTACTTC,CASSQDLSAMEETQYF